These 2 T cell receptor beta chains came from one sample sequenced in a study of pediatric ulcerative colitis. Generated by immunoSEQ multiplex PCR, the TCRdb table keeps only in-frame clones and is missing some. In the table there are several thousand clones, around 89% of which are singletons. Sequenced input: blood. The origin of the receptors is a boy younger than 18 with mild ulcerative colitis.

The gene calls are TRBV28 and TRBJ2-1, with D possibly being TRBD1 or TRBD2 (5 bases each). The germline CDR1 and CDR2 sequences are MDHEN and SYDVKM. The CDR3 has 11 residues. Trimming took off 3 bases at V and 11 bases at J, with 8 bases between the two ends. The CDR3 protein is CASSLGEKQFF. CDR3 nucleotides: TGTGCCAGCAGTTTGGGGGAGAAGCAGTTCTTC.

The J gene is TRBJ1-1, the V gene TRBV27; D remains ambiguous. The CDR3 length is 12 residues. Germline V gene data show CDR1 as MNHEY and CDR2 as SMNVEV (reference sequence). V dropped 7 bases and J dropped 0 bases, with 6 bases sitting between them. This CDR3 is CASKSMNTEAFF. The CDR3 DNA sequence: TGTGCCAGCAAGTCGATGAACACTGAAGCTTTCTTT.